The rows below give T cell receptor beta chains drawn from one sample of a study of blood T cells in healthy people across ages. Via MiXCR, TCRdb re-called the 5' RACE reads, giving one row per CDR3 protein. The repertoire holds about 1,600,000 distinct CDR3 sequences, with 42% as singletons. Specimen: blood. Receptors originate from a woman aged 18-35 years in good health. Both conserved end residues are part of each CDR3. A D gene is named only where the DNA matches it firmly. Some rows mark clone size as missing; the rest say once, few, many or name a class of expanded clone.

CDR3nt,CDR3aa,abundance,v_gene,d_gene,j_gene
TGTGCCTGCAGTCCGGGACTAGATAACAATGAGCAGTTCTTC,CACSPGLDNNEQFF,.,TRBV27,TRBD2,TRBJ2-1
TGTGCCAGCAGTGCCCACAGCCCTGATCCCTACAATGAGCAGTTCTTC,CASSAHSPDPYNEQFF,.,TRBV12-3/TRBV12-4,.,TRBJ2-1
TGTGCCAGCAGCACCCGACAGGGACGCGATGAGCAGTTCTTC,CASSTRQGRDEQFF,.,TRBV7-2,TRBD1,TRBJ2-1
TGTGCCAGCAGCTTCCAGGGTATGGGCGAGCAGTACTTC,CASSFQGMGEQYF,.,TRBV7-9,.,TRBJ2-7
TGTGCCAGCAGTACCTTGGGGGGGCGATTGGATCAGCCCCAGCATTTT,CASSTLGGRLDQPQHF,.,TRBV6-2/TRBV6-3,.,TRBJ1-5
TGTGCCAGCAGCGTAGATCCAGTATCCTACAATGAGCAGTTCTTC,CASSVDPVSYNEQFF,.,TRBV9,.,TRBJ2-1
TGTGCCAGCAGTTACCAAGCGGGGGGCCGAACAGATACGCAGTATTTT,CASSYQAGGRTDTQYF,.,TRBV28,TRBD2,TRBJ2-3
TGTGCCAGCAGCCCGGACAGCCTCAATAACTATGGCTACACCTTC,CASSPDSLNNYGYTF,.,TRBV6-1,.,TRBJ1-2
TGTGCCAGCAGTACGGGGGGGACAGGGAACTATGGCTACACCTTC,CASSTGGTGNYGYTF,.,TRBV27,TRBD1,TRBJ1-2
TGTGCCAGTGCGACAAACACCATCCAAGAGACCCAGTACTTC,CASATNTIQETQYF,.,TRBV9,.,TRBJ2-5
TGTGCCAGCAGTTCTCCGGACAGGGCTGGGGCCAACGTCCTGACTTTC,CASSSPDRAGANVLTF,many,TRBV28,TRBD1,TRBJ2-6
TGTGCCAGCGCCCCGGGAGGATATTATGGCTACACCTTC,CASAPGGYYGYTF,.,TRBV12-3/TRBV12-4,.,TRBJ1-2
TGCAGCGTTGAACTGACGCAGGGCTTGGGAACAGATACGCAGTATTTT,CSVELTQGLGTDTQYF,many,TRBV29-1,.,TRBJ2-3
TGTGCCAGCAGTTTTCTTGCGGGAGGTGGGGAGACCCAGTACTTC,CASSFLAGGGETQYF,many,TRBV12-3/TRBV12-4,TRBD2,TRBJ2-5
TGCGCCAGCAGCCAAGATCGGGCGGGTTCTCCCTACGAGCAGTACTTC,CASSQDRAGSPYEQYF,few,TRBV4-1,.,TRBJ2-7
TGCAGTGCCAAACCGGGACAGTACTCCTACGAGCAGTACTTC,CSAKPGQYSYEQYF,few,TRBV20-1,TRBD1,TRBJ2-7
TGTGCCAGCAGTCGCTGGGCAGCTGAAGCTTTCTTT,CASSRWAAEAFF,.,TRBV12-3/TRBV12-4,.,TRBJ1-1
TGTGCCAGCCAAAGCTCCTACAATGAGCAGTTCTTC,CASQSSYNEQFF,few,TRBV2,.,TRBJ2-1
TGTGCCAGCAGTTTACAGGGGGCGCCGAATGAGCAGTTCTTC,CASSLQGAPNEQFF,few,TRBV27,TRBD1,TRBJ2-1
TGTGCCAGCAGTGACTCTCCTAGCGGAGGCACAGATACGCAGTATTTT,CASSDSPSGGTDTQYF,.,TRBV6-4,TRBD2,TRBJ2-3
TGTGCCAGCAGCTTAGGGACAGTCTTCCCACAAGAGACCCAGTACTTC,CASSLGTVFPQETQYF,few,TRBV7-2,.,TRBJ2-5
TGTGCCAGCAGCCAAGTGGTGGCAGACTCTAACTATGGCTACACCTTC,CASSQVVADSNYGYTF,.,TRBV3-1,.,TRBJ1-2
TGTGCCAGCAGCCCCCCAGGGGGAGCCAAAAACATTCAGTACTTC,CASSPPGGAKNIQYF,.,TRBV11-2,TRBD1,TRBJ2-4
TGTGCCAGCAGCGTAGATCGAGGTCCAACCTACGAGCAGTACTTC,CASSVDRGPTYEQYF,.,TRBV9,.,TRBJ2-7
TGTGCCAGCAGGGCGGAACTACAGCCTAACTATGGCTACACCTTC,CASRAELQPNYGYTF,.,TRBV12-3/TRBV12-4,.,TRBJ1-2
TGTGCCAGCAGTTTCGCGCCGATGGAGGGGGATACGCAGTATTTT,CASSFAPMEGDTQYF,few,TRBV27,.,TRBJ2-3
TGTGCCGCGACAGGGGACCCTGACGAGCAGTACTTC,CAATGDPDEQYF,few,TRBV6-2/TRBV6-3,TRBD1,TRBJ2-7
TGTGCCGGCGGCCGGGAGAATGGAGATACGCAGTATTTT,CAGGRENGDTQYF,.,TRBV6-6,.,TRBJ2-3
TGTGCCAGCAGTCCCGCCAAGACAGGGGGCGTCGCTGAAGCTTTCTTT,CASSPAKTGGVAEAFF,.,TRBV27,TRBD1,TRBJ1-1
TGTGCCAGCAGCAAACGGGGGGGCAGGGAGGACTTGCAGCCCCAGCATTTT,CASSKRGGREDLQPQHF,.,TRBV21-1,.,TRBJ1-5
TGTGCCAGCAGCCCAGGACTAGCGGGCTTCACAGATACGCAGTATTTT,CASSPGLAGFTDTQYF,few,TRBV2,TRBD2,TRBJ2-3
TGCAGTGCTAGAGGGGGCCGGCGGGAGCTGGACACCGGGGAGCTGTTTTTT,CSARGGRRELDTGELFF,.,TRBV20-1,TRBD2,TRBJ2-2
TGTGCCAGCAGCTTGTGGCGGGAGGGCCACACAGATACGCAGTATTTT,CASSLWREGHTDTQYF,.,TRBV5-6,TRBD2,TRBJ2-3
TGCAGTGCTAGAGATCTAGCGGGAGGGCCGCGGGTTGAGCAGTACTTC,CSARDLAGGPRVEQYF,.,TRBV20-1,TRBD2,TRBJ2-5